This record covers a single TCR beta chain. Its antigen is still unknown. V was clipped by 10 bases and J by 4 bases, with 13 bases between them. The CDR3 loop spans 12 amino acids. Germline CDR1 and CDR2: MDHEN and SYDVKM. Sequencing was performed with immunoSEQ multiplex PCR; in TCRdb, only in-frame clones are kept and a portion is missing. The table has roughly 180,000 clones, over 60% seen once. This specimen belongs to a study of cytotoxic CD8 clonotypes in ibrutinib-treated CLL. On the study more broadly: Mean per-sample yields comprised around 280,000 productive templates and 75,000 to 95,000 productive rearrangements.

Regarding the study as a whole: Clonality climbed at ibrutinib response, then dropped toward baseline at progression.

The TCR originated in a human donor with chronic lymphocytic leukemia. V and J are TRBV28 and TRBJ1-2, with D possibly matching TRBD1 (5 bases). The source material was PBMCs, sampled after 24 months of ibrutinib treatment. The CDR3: CATSGSTYGYTF. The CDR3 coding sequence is TGTGCCACTTCAGGGAGTACCTATGGCTACACCTTC.